What follows describes a single TCR beta chain. The data belong to a study of blood T cell repertoires in COVID-19. Study-level information: COVID-19 samples collected from the United States, Italy and Spain covered acute and convalescent phases. The cDNA or gDNA used as material had been derived from T cells, B-cell-depleted T cells, or PBMCs.

The authors' processing: Amplification of reference gene primers provided the estimated nucleated cell counts. Profiled with immunoSEQ multiplex PCR; TCRdb holds only in-frame clones, not every one. V and J calls and clone size are copied from that table; D and trimming were computed from the DNA. The sample lists more than 65,000 clones, roughly 85% occurring once. Germline V gene data show CDR1 as SGHTA and CDR2 as FQGNSA. The CDR3 consists of 16 residues. The ends lost 4 bases at V and 0 bases at J; junction bases unmatched: 5. Sequencing was done on a sample of peripheral blood. V usage is TRBV7-2 and J usage is TRBJ2-1; 8 nucleotides match TRBD1. This clonotype was sampled from a woman of 80 years or more with active or convalescent COVID-19. The CDR3: CASSYGQGGSYNEQFF. In DNA form, the CDR3 reads TGTGCCAGCAGCTACGGACAGGGAGGCTCCTACAATGAGCAGTTCTTC.